The 20 T cell receptor beta chains in this list originate from one sample, sequenced in a study of T cell repertoires in cytomegalovirus infection. One entry per CDR3 protein, called by TCRdb with MiXCR from the reads. The table has some 400,000 distinct CDR3 sequences, 15% to 20% seen once. Sequenced material: PBMCs. These receptors originate from a human donor in good health (CMV status not recorded). Some clones in this sample may be carry-over from other donors' samples.

This chain uses TRBV6-2 or TRBV6-3 with TRBJ2-7, with a possible D match to TRBD2 (6 bases). V dropped 0 bases and J dropped 5 bases, with 11 bases sitting between them. In germline, CDR1 is MNHEY, CDR2 SVGEGT. CDR3 length: 14 amino acids. The CDR3 region is CASSYSEGMDEQYF. The CDR3 nucleotides are TGTGCCAGCAGTTACTCGGAGGGGATGGACGAGCAGTACTTC.

The chain joins TRBV7-2 to TRBJ2-3, with TRBD2 matching over 11 bases. CDR1 and CDR2 from the germline V gene are SGHTA and FQGNSA. CDR3 length: 16 residues. The ends lost 7 bases at V and 0 bases at J; junction bases unmatched: 6. As DNA, the CDR3 is TGTGCCAGCACCCGACTAGCGGGATTGAGCACAGATACGCAGTATTTT. Amino acid sequence: CASTRLAGLSTDTQYF.

The sample holds many counts of this clonotype. V is TRBV11-2 and J is TRBJ2-2, with TRBD2 identical over 10 bases. The V segment lost 4 bases and the J segment 5 bases; nucleotides outside the gene matches: 1. The CDR3 runs to 14 residues. Germline CDR1 and CDR2: SGHAT and FQNNGV. In DNA, the CDR3 is TGTGCCAGCAGCTGGACTAGCGGAACCGGGGAGCTGTTTTTT. It is translated as CASSWTSGTGELFF.

This clonotype has ten or more counts. The J gene is TRBJ2-1, the V gene TRBV7-8; D possibly corresponds to TRBD1 (6 bases). Germline V gene lookup returns CDR1 SGHVS and CDR2 FQNEAQ. This CDR3 contains 17 residues. V gave up 1 base and J gave up 5 bases, with 18 bases separating them. CDR3 nucleotide sequence: TGTGCCAGCAGCTTAGTAGTCCCGAACAGGGTTCACAATGAGCAGTTCTTC. Its translation: CASSLVVPNRVHNEQFF.

This clonotype was found many times. This chain connects TRBV7-2 to TRBJ2-7, with D perhaps matching TRBD1 (5 bases). CDR3 length: 13 residues. Looked up from germline, CDR1 is SGHTA and CDR2 is FQGNSA. V gave up 1 base and J gave up 6 bases, with 10 bases separating them. The CDR3 spells CASSLGGLGEQYF. The DNA for the CDR3 is TGTGCCAGCAGCTTAGGGGGCCTGGGCGAGCAGTACTTC.

This clonotype was detected a few times. This chain uses TRBV7-2 with TRBJ2-7; 9 nucleotides line up with TRBD2. Germline V gene lookup returns CDR1 SGHTA and CDR2 FQGNSA. The J segment lost 8 bases and the V segment lost 6 bases, leaving 8 bases of the junction unmatched. The CDR3 is 13 amino acids. The CDR3 nucleotides are TGTGCCAGCAGGCGCGGGAGGGAATCCCAGCAGTACTTC. It yields the protein CASRRGRESQQYF.

This clonotype occurred many times. This chain joins TRBV7-6 and TRBJ1-5, with a tentative D call TRBD1 (6 bases). Trimming left V 0 bases short and J 3 bases short, with 9 bases between. Germline lookup yields CDR1 SGHVS and CDR2 FNYEAQ. There are 15 residues in the CDR3. The CDR3 loop is CASSLARGPNQPQHF. The CDR3 DNA follows: TGTGCCAGCAGCTTAGCCAGGGGTCCCAATCAGCCCCAGCATTTT.

The chain joins TRBV12-3 or TRBV12-4 to TRBJ1-1; D not certain. Trimming cost V 6 bases and J 5 bases, with 13 bases left between them. This CDR3 comprises 13 residues. CDR3 amino acids: CASSIGLWTEAFF. DNA of the CDR3: TGTGCCAGCAGCATTGGCTTGTGGACTGAAGCTTTCTTT.

This clonotype occurred many times. CDR3: CASSYTGETQYF. In DNA form, the CDR3 reads TGTGCCAGCAGTTACACGGGTGAGACCCAGTACTTC. This chain joins TRBV6-2 or TRBV6-3 and TRBJ2-5, with no clear D. V lost 2 bases and J lost 5, with 6 bases in between. CDR1 is MNHEY, CDR2 SVGEGT, per germline. The CDR3 has 12 amino acids.

In its sample, this clonotype was seen many times. This sequence joins TRBV29-1 and TRBJ1-4, with D perhaps matching TRBD1 (6 bases). The V gene lost 6 bases and the J gene lost 5 bases, with 10 bases spanning the gap. The CDR3 length is 12 residues. Germline V CDR1 and CDR2: SQVTM, ANQGSEA. In DNA form, the CDR3 reads TGCAGCGTCCGCACAGGGAATGAAAAACTGTTTTTT. Translating it yields CSVRTGNEKLFF.

This clonotype was seen repeatedly, ten times or more. The gene calls are TRBV7-2 and TRBJ1-1; no definite D call. CDR1 is SGHTA, CDR2 FQGNSA, per germline. The CDR3 length is 12 residues. Trimming took off 6 bases at V and 0 bases at J, with 5 bases between the two ends. The CDR3 spells CASRYVNTEAFF. DNA for the CDR3: TGTGCCAGCAGGTATGTGAACACTGAAGCTTTCTTT.

This clonotype was seen ten or more times. This sequence joins TRBV7-9 and TRBJ1-5; weak D call: TRBD1 (5 bases). Trimming took 4 bases from V and 5 from J, leaving 12 bases between them. The CDR3 is made up of 14 amino acids. Germline CDR1 is SEHNR and CDR2 is FQNEAQ (reference sequence). The CDR3 region has the DNA TGTGCCAGCAGCTCCTCAGGGAGGGATCAGCCCCAGCATTTT. This encodes CASSSSGRDQPQHF.

The chain has TRBV29-1 and TRBJ2-5, with 15 bases fitting TRBD2. From germline, CDR1 is SQVTM and CDR2 ANQGSEA. This CDR3 comprises 16 residues. Trimming removed 7 bases from V and 0 bases from J; junction bases left unmatched: 6. This CDR3 is CSGKGLAGGNQETQYF. CDR3 coding DNA: TGCAGCGGAAAGGGACTAGCGGGAGGCAACCAAGAGACCCAGTACTTC.

The rearrangement links TRBV28 to TRBJ2-1; no reliable D call. The ends were cut back, 1 base at V and 5 bases at J, with 6 bases in the middle. This CDR3 comprises 13 residues. The V gene's germline CDR1 is MDHEN and CDR2 SYDVKM. The CDR3 loop reads CASSLSGHNEQFF. The CDR3 region has the DNA TGTGCCAGCAGTTTATCAGGACACAATGAGCAGTTCTTC.

The chain's CDR3 is CATSRDLGNNEQFF. CDR3 in DNA: TGTGCCACCAGCAGAGATCTGGGTAACAATGAGCAGTTCTTC. The chain uses TRBV15 and TRBJ2-1; no clear D gene. CDR1 is LNHNV and CDR2 is YYDKDF in the germline V gene (reference sequence). CDR3 length: 14 residues. V lost 0 bases to trimming and J lost 5 bases, with 8 bases between them.

The rearrangement joins TRBV28 to TRBJ1-2; a weak D match, TRBD1 (5 bases). The CDR3 length is 14 residues. Per germline, CDR1 MDHEN and CDR2 SYDVKM. V was trimmed by 5 bases and J by 8 bases, leaving 18 bases between them. The CDR3 DNA reads TGTGCCAGCAGTCCGACACGCAGGGAGAGAGGCTACACCTTC. It specifies CASSPTRRERGYTF.

This clonotype came up many times. The rearrangement joins TRBV7-2 to TRBJ1-1; 10 bases are a match to TRBD1. The CDR3 length is 15 residues. V lost 5 bases and J lost 1; bases outside the gene matches: 4. Germline CDR1 SGHTA, CDR2 FQGNSA. The CDR3 spells CASSPGQGENTEAFF. CDR3 DNA: TGTGCCAGCAGCCCCGGACAGGGGGAGAACACTGAAGCTTTCTTT.

This clonotype was counted many times. This chain joins TRBV7-9 and TRBJ1-3; D remains unclear. Trimming took 7 bases from V and 0 from J, leaving 10 bases between them. Per the germline V gene, CDR1 is SEHNR and CDR2 is FQNEAQ (reference sequence). The CDR3 totals 14 residues. CDR3 in amino acids: CASTLLGSGNTIYF. The CDR3 nucleotides are TGTGCCAGCACCCTGCTTGGCTCTGGAAACACCATATATTTT.

The chain has TRBV20-1 and TRBJ2-3, with 7 positions matching TRBD2. CDR1 DFQATT and CDR2 SNEGSKA come from the germline V gene (reference sequence). V gave up 7 bases and J gave up 1 base; unmatched junction bases: 11. The CDR3 is 15 residues long. CDR3 protein: CSGLGPSGRTDTQYF. DNA for the CDR3: TGCAGTGGTCTTGGGCCTAGCGGTCGCACAGATACGCAGTATTTT.

This chain joins TRBV20-1 and TRBJ1-5; no clear D gene. Germline V CDR1 and CDR2: DFQATT, SNEGSKA (reference sequence). V was pared by 2 bases and J by 7 bases, with 21 bases between. The CDR3 has 16 amino acids. The CDR3 nucleotides read TGCAGTGCTAGATCCTCAGTTTTGGGGAGAGGCCAGCCCCAGCATTTT. Translating it yields CSARSSVLGRGQPQHF.